This TCR beta chain comes out of a study of T cells in Graves' hyperthyroidism and ophthalmopathy. Study-wide findings and caveats: Most clonotypes expanded in thyroid above 0.001 were likewise present in blood.

Amplified TCR beta CDR3 regions came from RNA transcripts. The study used the HTBI primer set for a first-round RT-PCR of the TCR CDR3. TCRdb re-called the multiplex PCR reads with MiXCR, one entry per CDR3 protein. Altogether about 340,000 distinct CDR3 sequences are present, around a fifth being singletons, with the ten largest covering under 55%. With 0 bases removed from V and 4 bases from J, the gap between germline ends came to 10 bases. In germline, CDR1 is SGHRS, CDR2 YFSETQ. CDR3 length equals 14 residues. In this sample, this clonotype turned up many times. Its cognate antigen is unknown. Patients aged 18 to 65 had newly diagnosed hyperthyroidism lasting under 2 months. PBMCs were obtained from 10 ml fresh peripheral blood.

The rearrangement links TRBV5-1 to TRBJ1-1; D perhaps matches TRBD1 (5 bases). The sequence came from a woman aged 45-60 years with Graves' hyperthyroidism. Sequenced sample: blood. The CDR3 nucleotides are TGCGCCAGCAGCTTGGCCATCGGGGGCACTGAAGCTTTCTTT. As protein: CASSLAIGGTEAFF.